The rows below give T cell receptor beta chains drawn from one sample of a study of T cells in Graves' hyperthyroidism and ophthalmopathy. TCRdb passed the multiplex PCR reads through MiXCR, listing each CDR3 protein once. The sample has 600,000 or so distinct CDR3 sequences, roughly 46% seen once. Sequencing input: peripheral blood or thyroid tissue (not recorded which). The receptor source for this set is a woman aged 18-30 years with Graves' hyperthyroidism. CDR3s include the opening cysteine and the closing phenylalanine or tryptophan. Each record gives: J gene, D gene, clone size, V gene, CDR3 DNA, CDR3 protein. A D gene is named only where the DNA matches it firmly. A clone size is listed for some rows: how often the clone was seen (once, few, many), or a class if it is expanded.

j_call: TRBJ1-5
d_call: NA
clone_size: NA
v_call: TRBV5-6
cdr3_nt: TGTGCCAGCAGCAAAGGAAACCAGAGACATCAGCCCCAGCATTTT
cdr3_aa: CASSKGNQRHQPQHF

j_call: TRBJ1-2
d_call: TRBD1
clone_size: many
v_call: TRBV6-1
cdr3_nt: TGTGCCAGCAGGCCGGGACAGGGATATGGCTACACCTTC
cdr3_aa: CASRPGQGYGYTF

j_call: TRBJ1-1
d_call: NA
clone_size: NA
v_call: TRBV5-1
cdr3_nt: TGCGCCAGCAGCTGGCAGGACACTGAAGCTTTCTTT
cdr3_aa: CASSWQDTEAFF

j_call: TRBJ1-1
d_call: NA
clone_size: few
v_call: TRBV9
cdr3_nt: TGTGCCAGCGCGGGGATGAACACTGAAGCTTTCTTT
cdr3_aa: CASAGMNTEAFF

j_call: TRBJ1-3
d_call: TRBD1
clone_size: NA
v_call: TRBV10-3
cdr3_nt: TGTGCCATCAGTTCATCGACAGGGGAGGGCACCATATATTTT
cdr3_aa: CAISSSTGEGTIYF

j_call: TRBJ2-7
d_call: NA
clone_size: few
v_call: TRBV19
cdr3_nt: TGTGCCAGTAGTGTGTCCGGGACTCTCGGGCAGTACTTC
cdr3_aa: CASSVSGTLGQYF

j_call: TRBJ2-6
d_call: NA
clone_size: NA
v_call: TRBV19
cdr3_nt: TGTGCCAGTAGTACGCGGACAGTCTCTGGGGCCAACGTCCTGACTTTC
cdr3_aa: CASSTRTVSGANVLTF

j_call: TRBJ1-4
d_call: NA
clone_size: few
v_call: TRBV5-1
cdr3_nt: TGCGCCAGCAGCTTGATATCAGTGGATGAAAAACTGTTTTTT
cdr3_aa: CASSLISVDEKLFF

j_call: TRBJ2-2
d_call: NA
clone_size: few
v_call: TRBV10-3
cdr3_nt: TGTGCCATCAGTGAGCAGGGGAACACCGGGGAGCTGTTTTTT
cdr3_aa: CAISEQGNTGELFF

j_call: TRBJ1-3
d_call: NA
clone_size: NA
v_call: TRBV20-1
cdr3_nt: TGCAGTGCTAGGAGTTCCGGAAACACCATATATTTT
cdr3_aa: CSARSSGNTIYF

j_call: TRBJ1-6
d_call: NA
clone_size: NA
v_call: TRBV20-1
cdr3_nt: TGCAGTGCTAGAGTACGGGACCGCTTT
cdr3_aa: CSARVRDRF

j_call: TRBJ2-6
d_call: NA
clone_size: few
v_call: TRBV12-3/TRBV12-4
cdr3_nt: TGTGCCAGCAGTTCCCCGAGTGCTGATGGGGCCAACGTCCTGACTTTC
cdr3_aa: CASSSPSADGANVLTF

j_call: TRBJ1-5
d_call: NA
clone_size: many
v_call: TRBV29-1
cdr3_nt: TGCAGCGTTGGGGGGACCATGGGACAGCCCCAGCATTTT
cdr3_aa: CSVGGTMGQPQHF

j_call: TRBJ2-2
d_call: NA
clone_size: many
v_call: TRBV24-1
cdr3_nt: TGTGCCACCAGTGCCCTGACAGTCACCGGGGAGCTGTTTTTT
cdr3_aa: CATSALTVTGELFF

j_call: TRBJ1-6
d_call: TRBD1
clone_size: NA
v_call: TRBV25-1
cdr3_nt: TGTGCCAGCAGACCGATACAGGGGACGAATTCACCCCTCCACTTT
cdr3_aa: CASRPIQGTNSPLHF